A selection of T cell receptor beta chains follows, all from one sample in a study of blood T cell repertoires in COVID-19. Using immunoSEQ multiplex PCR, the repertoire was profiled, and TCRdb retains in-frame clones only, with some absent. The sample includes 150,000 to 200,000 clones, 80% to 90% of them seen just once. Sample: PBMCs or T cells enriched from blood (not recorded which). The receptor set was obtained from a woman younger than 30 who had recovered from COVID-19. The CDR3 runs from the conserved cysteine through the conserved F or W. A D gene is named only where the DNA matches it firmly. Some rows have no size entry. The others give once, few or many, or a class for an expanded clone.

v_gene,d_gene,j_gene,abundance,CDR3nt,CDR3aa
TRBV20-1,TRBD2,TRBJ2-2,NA,TGCAGTGCTAGTTACCGACTAGCGGGGGGAAGTACCGGGGAGCTGTTTTTT,CSASYRLAGGSTGELFF
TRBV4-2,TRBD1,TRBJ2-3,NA,TGTGCCAGCAGCCAAGCCCTCCCCGGACAGGGGAGAGCAGATACGCAGTATTTT,CASSQALPGQGRADTQYF
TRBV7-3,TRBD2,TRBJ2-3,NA,TGTGCCAGCAGCTTGGGACTAGCAACTCGTGATACGCAGTATTTT,CASSLGLATRDTQYF
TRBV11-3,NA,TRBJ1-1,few,TGTGCCAGCAGCTTAGGGCCGGGGAACACTGAAGCTTTCTTT,CASSLGPGNTEAFF
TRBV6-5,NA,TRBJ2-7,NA,TGTGCCAGCAGTTACCCGGGGGGCAGGCACTCCTACGAGCAGTACTTC,CASSYPGGRHSYEQYF
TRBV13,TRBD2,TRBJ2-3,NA,TGTGCCAGCAGCTTGGGGACTAGCGGCAGCACAGATACGCAGTATTTT,CASSLGTSGSTDTQYF
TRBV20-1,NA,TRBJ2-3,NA,TGCAGTGCTAGTGGGCTCACAGATACGCAGTATTTT,CSASGLTDTQYF
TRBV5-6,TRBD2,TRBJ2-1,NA,TGTGCCAGCAGCTTTATAGCGGGGGGGCTGTACAATGAGCAGTTCTTC,CASSFIAGGLYNEQFF
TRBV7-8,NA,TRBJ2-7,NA,TGTGCCAGCAGCTTAGACCCAGGGATCTCCTACGAGCAGTACTTC,CASSLDPGISYEQYF
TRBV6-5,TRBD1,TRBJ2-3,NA,TGTGCCAGCAGCGCCGGGACAGGGGCCCCAGATACGCAGTATTTT,CASSAGTGAPDTQYF
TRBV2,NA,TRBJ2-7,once,TGTGCCACCAATAGCGGTAGCTCCTACGAGCAGTACTTC,CATNSGSSYEQYF
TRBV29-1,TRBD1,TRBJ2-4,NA,TGCAGCGTTGTCGACAGGGGAGCCAAAAACATTCAGTACTTC,CSVVDRGAKNIQYF
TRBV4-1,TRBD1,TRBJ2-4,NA,TGCGCCAGCAGCCAAGAACCGGGACAGGGAAACATTCAGTACTTC,CASSQEPGQGNIQYF
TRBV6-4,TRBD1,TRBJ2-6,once,TGTGCCAGCAGTGAACAGGGGATTACAGGGGCCAACGTCCTGACTTTC,CASSEQGITGANVLTF
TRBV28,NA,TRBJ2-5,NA,TGTGCCAGCAGGAGCCAGGGCCAAGAGACCCAGTACTTC,CASRSQGQETQYF
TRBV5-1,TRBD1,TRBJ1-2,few,TGCGCCAGCAGCCCTACCACAGGGGACTATGGCTACACCTTC,CASSPTTGDYGYTF
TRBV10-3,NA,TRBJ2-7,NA,TGTGCCATCAGTGTACAGAACGAGCAGTACTTC,CAISVQNEQYF
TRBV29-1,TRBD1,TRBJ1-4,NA,TGCAGCGTTGCAGAGGGGGCTGGTGAAAAACTGTTTTTT,CSVAEGAGEKLFF
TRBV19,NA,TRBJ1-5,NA,TGTGCCAGTAGTATAGAGTTGGGGCCCCTATGCAATCAGCCCCAGCATTTT,CASSIELGPLCNQPQHF
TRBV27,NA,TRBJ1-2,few,TGTGCCAGCAGTTTATCGCCTGACAGGCCCTATGGCTACACCTTC,CASSLSPDRPYGYTF
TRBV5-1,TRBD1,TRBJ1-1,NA,TGCGCCAGCAGCTTGGTTTCGGGACAGACCTCCACTGAAGCTTTCTTT,CASSLVSGQTSTEAFF
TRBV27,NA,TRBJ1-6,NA,TGTGCCAGCAGCCCTCGGGAGGGGAACTATAATTCACCCCTCCACTTT,CASSPREGNYNSPLHF
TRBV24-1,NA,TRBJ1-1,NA,TGTGCCACCAGTGACGGGGGGGCGGCGGATGGGGGCACTGAAGCTTTCTTT,CATSDGGAADGGTEAFF
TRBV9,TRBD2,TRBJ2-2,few,TGTGCCAGCAGCCCATACGGGACTAGCGGGAGCGTCGGGGAGCTGTTTTTT,CASSPYGTSGSVGELFF
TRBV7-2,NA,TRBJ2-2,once,TGTGCCAGCAGCTTATCGGGGTTCACCGGGGAGCTGTTTTTT,CASSLSGFTGELFF
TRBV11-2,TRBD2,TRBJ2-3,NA,TGTGCCAGCAGCTCCTTTGCGGGGGGGGTAGATACGCAGTATTTT,CASSSFAGGVDTQYF
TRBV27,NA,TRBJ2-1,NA,TGTGCCAGCAGCCCAGGGTTGAGGAATGAGCAGTTCTTC,CASSPGLRNEQFF
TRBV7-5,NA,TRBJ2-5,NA,TGTGCCAGAAGCTTATTCAGGGACCAAGAGACCCAGTACTTC,CARSLFRDQETQYF
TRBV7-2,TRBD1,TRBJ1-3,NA,TGTGCCAGCAGTCCCGGACAGGGGGCTGGAAACACCATATATTTT,CASSPGQGAGNTIYF
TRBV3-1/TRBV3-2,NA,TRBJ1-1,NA,TGTGCCAGCAGCCCCTATCGGGGGGGAAGGCTCACTGAAGCTTTCTTT,CASSPYRGGRLTEAFF
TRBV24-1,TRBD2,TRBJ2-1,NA,TGTGCCACCAGTGAGGGGACTAGCGGCTTATCCTACAATGAGCAGTTCTTC,CATSEGTSGLSYNEQFF
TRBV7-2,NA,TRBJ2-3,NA,TGTGCCAGCAGCTTTCCGGCAGGGCCAGCTACGCAGTATTTT,CASSFPAGPATQYF
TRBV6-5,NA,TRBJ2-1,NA,TGTGCCAGCAGTTACTCCGCTAGCAATGAGCAGTTCTTC,CASSYSASNEQFF
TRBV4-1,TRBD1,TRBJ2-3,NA,TGCGCCAGCAGCCAAGAAGGACAGGGGAGGATCGATACGCAGTATTTT,CASSQEGQGRIDTQYF
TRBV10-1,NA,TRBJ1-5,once,TGCGCCAGCAGTGAGTCGGGCAATACCCAGCCCCAGCATTTT,CASSESGNTQPQHF
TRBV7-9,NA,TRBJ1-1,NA,TGTGCCAGCAGCTGGGGGGATGACGGGAACACTGAAGCTTTCTTT,CASSWGDDGNTEAFF
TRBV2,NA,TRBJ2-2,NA,TGTGCCAGCAGCAACACAGGGCACACCGGGGAGCTGTTTTTT,CASSNTGHTGELFF
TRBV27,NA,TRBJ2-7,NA,TGTGCCAGCAGTTCAAACCTCCTAGGCGAGCAGTACTTC,CASSSNLLGEQYF
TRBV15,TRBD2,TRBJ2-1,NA,TGTGCCACCAGCGGCGGACTAGTATCCAATGAGCAGTTCTTC,CATSGGLVSNEQFF
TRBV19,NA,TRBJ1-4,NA,TGTGCCAGTAGCAAGGGGTTGTCGACTAATGAAAAACTGTTTTTT,CASSKGLSTNEKLFF
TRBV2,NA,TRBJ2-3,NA,TGTGCCAGCAGCGCGGGGGCTACAGATACGCAGTATTTT,CASSAGATDTQYF
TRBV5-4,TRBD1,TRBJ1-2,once,TGTGCCAGCAGCTTAGACGTTACAGGGGGCTATGGCTACACCTTC,CASSLDVTGGYGYTF
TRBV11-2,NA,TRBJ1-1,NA,TGTGCCAGCGGAGGGCACACTGAAGCTTTCTTT,CASGGHTEAFF
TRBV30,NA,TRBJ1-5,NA,TGTGCCTGGAGTGTACGGGGGAATCAGCCCCAGCATTTT,CAWSVRGNQPQHF
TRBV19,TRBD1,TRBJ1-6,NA,TGTGCCAGTAGTTCGAGTCGAGGGGGCAGTGATCGATCACCCCTCCACTTT,CASSSSRGGSDRSPLHF
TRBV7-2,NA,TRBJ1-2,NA,TGTGCCAGCAGCGTGGGACACCCGATCGTCTATGGCTACACCTTC,CASSVGHPIVYGYTF
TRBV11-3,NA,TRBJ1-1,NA,TGTGCCAGCAGCTTGGGGGGTAGGTCTGAAGCTTTCTTT,CASSLGGRSEAFF
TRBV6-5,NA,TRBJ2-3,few,TGTGCCAGCAGTTACACGCGGGTAGGGGATACGCAGTATTTT,CASSYTRVGDTQYF